This TCR beta chain emerged from a study of T-cell memory formation after mild COVID-19. Germline loops: CDR1 MGHRA, CDR2 YSYEKL. Deletions cut 0 bases from V and 4 bases from J, with 11 bases between. The CDR3 is 15 amino acids. TCRdb called the 5' RACE reads again in MiXCR, with one record for every CDR3 protein. The data hold approximately 250,000 distinct CDR3 sequences, with 16% observed a single time. This clonotype occurred many times. The chain has TRBV4-1 and TRBJ2-3; no clear D. Sequenced: PBMCs or a T cell subset sorted from them (not recorded which). This sequence originates from a man between 18 and 35 years old who had mild COVID-19 (a few samples of this study predate the infection). Cell type and time point are not known. CDR3 sequence: CASSQELTGPDTQYF. The CDR3 bases are TGCGCCAGCAGCCAAGAGCTCACGGGCCCAGATACGCAGTATTTT.